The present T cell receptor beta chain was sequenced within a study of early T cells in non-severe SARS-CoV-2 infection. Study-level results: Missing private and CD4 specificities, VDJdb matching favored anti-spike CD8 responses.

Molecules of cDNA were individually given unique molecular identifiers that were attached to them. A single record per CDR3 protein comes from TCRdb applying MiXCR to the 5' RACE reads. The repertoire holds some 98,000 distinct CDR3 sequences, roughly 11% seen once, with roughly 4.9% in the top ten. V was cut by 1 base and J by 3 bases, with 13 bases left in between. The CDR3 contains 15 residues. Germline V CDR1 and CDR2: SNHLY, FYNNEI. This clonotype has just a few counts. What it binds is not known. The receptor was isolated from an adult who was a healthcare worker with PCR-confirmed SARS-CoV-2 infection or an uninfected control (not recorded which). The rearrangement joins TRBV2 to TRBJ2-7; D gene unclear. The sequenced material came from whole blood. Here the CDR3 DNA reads TGTGCCAGCAGTGAAGGGTTTGTAAGGATCTACGAGCAGTACTTC. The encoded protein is CASSEGFVRIYEQYF.